This section outlines one T cell receptor (beta chain) sequence together with its context. Sequencing used immunoSEQ multiplex PCR; TCRdb keeps in-frame clones, though not all of them. Altogether around 86,000 clones are present, approximately 93% being singletons, with the ten largest covering 1.1%. The data originate from a study of cytomegalovirus exposure and HLA in healthy donors. Trimming cost V 7 bases and J 9 bases, with 13 bases left between them. The CDR3 has 12 residues. Looked up from germline, CDR1 is SGHTA and CDR2 is FQGNSA. These donors were members of the roughly 130-subject validation cohort, a group separate from the approximately 700-subject first cohort.

The clonotype originates from a woman aged 30 to 39 in good health and CMV-seropositive. The specimen sequenced was PBMCs. This chain links TRBV7-2 with TRBJ1-5; no clear D. This CDR3 reads CASTTLGGPQHF. In DNA form, the CDR3 reads TGTGCCAGCACCACTTTAGGAGGGCCCCAGCATTTT. The whole variable domain, filled in from reference TRBV7-2 and TRBJ1-5, reads GAGVSQSPSNKVTEKGKDVELRCDPISGHTALYWYRQSLGQGLEFLIYFQGNSAPDKSGLPSDRFSAERTGGSVSTLTIQRTQQEDSAVYLCASTTLGGPQHFGDGTRLSIL.